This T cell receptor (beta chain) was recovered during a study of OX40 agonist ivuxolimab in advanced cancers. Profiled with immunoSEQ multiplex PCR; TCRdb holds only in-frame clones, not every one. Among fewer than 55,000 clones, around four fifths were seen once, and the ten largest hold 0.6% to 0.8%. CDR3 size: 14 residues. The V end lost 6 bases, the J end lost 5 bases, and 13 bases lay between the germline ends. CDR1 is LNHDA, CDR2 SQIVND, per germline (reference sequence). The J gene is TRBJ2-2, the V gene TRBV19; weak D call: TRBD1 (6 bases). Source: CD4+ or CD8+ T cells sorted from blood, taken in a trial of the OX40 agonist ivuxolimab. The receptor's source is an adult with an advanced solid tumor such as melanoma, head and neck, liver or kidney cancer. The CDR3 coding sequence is TGTGCCAGTAGGGGGACAAGTGCGACCGGGGAGCTGTTTTTT. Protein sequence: CASRGTSATGELFF.